This paragraph covers one TCR beta chain sequence. This clonotype has ten or more counts. Its antigen is still unknown. Per-base qualities were not stored, and no clone one base away is much larger. TCR beta CDR3 regions were amplified from RNA transcripts. The first round of RT-PCR for the TCR CDR3 was performed with the HTBI primer set and the Qiagen OneStep RT-PCR kit. A second multiplex PCR round built the libraries, followed by size selection and purification. Libraries were sequenced paired-end with 100 bp reads on an Illumina HiSeq2000. Turning to the authors' computational methods: Raw data were processed with SOAPnuke, discarding reads with adapters, uncalled bases, mean Phred below 15, or no exact constant-primer or identifier match. COPE v1.2.5 was used to merge high-quality paired reads, and clonotypes were defined as unique nucleotide sequences. Clonotypes were aligned to IMGT TRBV, TRBD and TRBJ reference segments using MiTCR v1.1. The analysis was restricted to V-J combinations with a frequency above 0.0001, which together covered 99% to 99.2% of the repertoires. The TCS score was defined as F50 (clonal expansion) divided by E x V (chaos), with BLOSUM62-based TCRdist calculated between CDR3 peptides within each V-J. Welch's t-statistics and random forest reduced approximately 520 V-J features to roughly 13, which were used in a naive Bayes classifier (R e1071). TCRdb ran its own pipeline on the public reads, namely fastp trimming at Q25 and MiXCR clone calling, and kept in-frame beta chains. Entries are consolidated by CDR3 protein sequence, retaining the most common genes and DNA. The V and J calls here are based on TCRdb, not the publication. This sample is represented by about 360,000 distinct CDR3 sequences; roughly 13% of them were singletons. The ten most abundant clones make up around a tenth of the sample.

This entry belongs to a study of T cells in Graves' hyperthyroidism and ophthalmopathy (dated by TCRdb to the late 2010s). About the study as a whole: Peripheral blood was sampled at the time of initial diagnosis, prior to any treatment. To identify distinguishing TCR V-J signatures, a discovery cohort of around 100 patients was used, comprising 40 to 45 with Graves' ophthalmopathy and 57 with stable Graves' hyperthyroidism. Prospective prediction of ophthalmopathy was tested in an independent validation cohort of 18 to 20 hyperthyroidism patients and 15 to 17 patients who later progressed to ophthalmopathy. The 100 or so discovery patients were divided at random into training and test sets in a 7:3 ratio. In addition, the study compared T-cell repertoires in thyroid tissue and in blood from six Graves' hyperthyroidism patients. Once sampling was done, hyperthyroidism patients were given methimazole at a starting dose of 30 mg daily, whereas ophthalmopathy patients were given high-dose intravenous methylprednisolone. The paper reports TCR Vbeta CDR3 sequencing of 130 to 150 peripheral blood samples: fewer than 50 ophthalmopathy, approximately 74 hyperthyroidism and 17 progressor patients.

What the authors observed across the whole study: In validation, progression to ophthalmopathy was predicted by the model with nearly 71% sensitivity and about 72% specificity, a median of around 6.5 months before onset. No statistical method was used to set the sample size in advance, and investigators knew the group allocation. Most expanded thyroid clonotypes (frequency above 0.001) were also found in blood, which suggests that blood repertoires may mirror thyroid immune responses. A model built on a 13 V-J signature distinguished ophthalmopathy from stable hyperthyroidism, reaching roughly 88% sensitivity and about 81% specificity in cross-validation and 80%/75% in testing.

Measured from the cysteine to the phenylalanine, the CDR3 is 13 residues long. The only DNA kept is the CDR3, 39 bases in frame from the first base. As encoded in the germline V gene, CDR1 is KGHDR while CDR2 is SFDVKD. V sheds 6 bases and J sheds 9 bases, leaving 14 bases between their ends. A patient counted as having stable Graves' hyperthyroidism if no progression to ophthalmopathy occurred over 18 months of follow-up. Hyperthyroidism patients were newly diagnosed, had a disease duration of under 2 months, and were aged 18 to 65 years. Patients with uncontrolled infections, other autoimmune diseases, pregnancy or lactation were excluded. Diagnoses were established on the basis of clinical symptoms, serum thyroxine and TRAb, thyroid ultrasound, and orbital computed tomography. PBMCs were separated from roughly 9.6 ml of fresh peripheral blood using Ficoll-Paque density gradient centrifugation. Trizol reagent was used to extract total RNA, and RNA quality was then checked on an Agilent 2100 Bioanalyzer.

The V and J segments used are TRBV24-1 and TRBJ2-1; the D gene is perhaps TRBD1 or TRBD2, each of them matching over 5 bases. This receptor was identified in a woman under 30 with Graves' hyperthyroidism. Sequenced material: blood. Here is the DNA: TGTGCCACCAGTAAGGGGAGCCGCTTTGAGCAGTTCTTC. Its coded protein is CATSKGSRFEQFF.